This T cell receptor (beta chain) was recovered during a study of T cells in Graves' hyperthyroidism and ophthalmopathy. The blood sample dates from first hyperthyroidism diagnosis, preceding any ophthalmopathy symptoms. J gave up 6 bases and V 2 bases, and 6 bases lay outside the gene matches. The CDR3 spans 16 residues. Germline CDR1 reads MNHEY; CDR2 reads SVGEGT. RNA transcripts were the template for amplifying TCR beta CDR3 regions. RT-PCR in the first round (using the HTBI primer set) targeted the TCR CDR3. TCRdb re-derived calls from the multiplex PCR reads in MiXCR, one entry per CDR3 protein. Of some 600,000 distinct CDR3 sequences in the sample, about 15% were seen once. This clonotype was observed a few times.

The sample taken for sequencing was blood. This TCR was sampled from a woman between 25 and 40 years old with Graves' hyperthyroidism that later progressed to Graves' ophthalmopathy. V usage is TRBV6-2 or TRBV6-3 and J usage is TRBJ2-1; 11 bases agree with TRBD2. This chain's CDR3 is CASSYVSGRAGNEQFF. The CDR3 region has the DNA TGTGCCAGCAGTTACGTTAGCGGGAGGGCAGGCAATGAGCAGTTCTTC.